This T cell receptor (beta chain) derives from a study of OX40 agonist ivuxolimab in advanced cancers. Study-wide results and caveats: More expanded clones were found, on average, in CD8+ than in CD4+ T cells.

The protocol was immunoSEQ multiplex PCR, while the TCRdb copy is restricted to in-frame clones and leaves out a portion. The table includes fewer than 55,000 clones, 84% detected once. Germline V gene lookup returns CDR1 SNHLY and CDR2 FYNNEI. Trimming took 5 bases from V and 4 from J, leaving 9 bases between them. The CDR3 has 13 residues. Comments on this clone: The target antigen is unknown.

The chain carries TRBV2 and TRBJ2-1; D uncertain. The clonotype was recovered from an adult with an advanced solid tumor such as melanoma, head and neck, liver or kidney cancer. The starting material was CD4+ or CD8+ T cells sorted from blood, obtained in a trial of the OX40 agonist ivuxolimab. CDR3 nucleotide sequence: TGTGCCAGCAGTCCGGTGGGGTACAATGAGCAGTTCTTC. Its translation is CASSPVGYNEQFF.